A single T cell receptor (beta chain) is shown here with its context. The sample belongs to a study of blood T cell repertoires in COVID-19. Study overall: Material from acute and convalescent COVID-19 was sourced from the United States, Italy and Spain. T cells, B-cell-depleted T cells, or PBMCs supplied cDNA or gDNA.

While infection was still active, Seattle patients were enrolled and then followed longitudinally. Germline loops: CDR1 SGHRS, CDR2 YFSETQ. The CDR3 spans 16 residues. J lost 4 bases, V lost 3 bases, and 13 bases had no gene match. Original methodology: From reference gene primer amplification, estimates of nucleated cell counts were derived. The protocol was immunoSEQ multiplex PCR, while the TCRdb copy is restricted to in-frame clones and leaves out a portion. The V and J calls and clone size were taken over from that table, and D and trimming were inferred from the DNA. The profile shows under 200,000 clones, about 85% of them singletons.

The sequence was obtained from a woman in her fifties or sixties with COVID-19, enrolled during active disease. The specimen sequenced was peripheral blood. The chain links TRBV5-1 to TRBJ2-7, with TRBD1 matching over 7 bases. This CDR3 is CASSSALFDRDYEQYF. The CDR3 nucleotides read TGCGCCAGCAGCTCCGCCCTCTTTGACAGGGATTACGAGCAGTACTTC. Drawing the rest from reference TRBV5-1 and TRBJ2-7, the complete variable domain is KAGVTQTPRYLIKTRGQQVTLSCSPISGHRSVSWYQQTPGQGLQFLFEYFSETQRNKGNFPGRFSGRQFSNSRSEMNVSTLELGDSALYLCASSSALFDRDYEQYFGPGTRLTVT.